Shown below are 20 T cell receptor beta chains from a single sample sequenced in a study of Ad26.COV2.S vaccination and SARS-CoV-2 variants (dated by TCRdb to 2020 to 2022). The treatment or condition tag for this specimen amounts to: approximately 18 received Ad26.COV2.S at low or high dose, single or two shots; 5 received placebo; per-sample allocation not given. For vaccine and placebo recipients, repertoires were sequenced using samples collected on day 63 after the first injection. Library preparation employed the immunoSEQ multiplex PCR assay. Imported from immuneACCESS, the table was reduced by TCRdb to in-frame sequences with V and J called. These copies leave out some clones; in studies compared against another copy, an unresolved V gene accounts for under half, and the cause of the remainder is not known. This sample is represented by about half a million clones; roughly nine tenths of them were singletons. Roughly 1.7% of the sample comes from the top ten.

The sequencing used peripheral blood, collected in a trial of Ad26.COV2.S vaccine versus placebo. The source is a person aged 18 to 65 who received the Ad26.COV2.S COVID-19 vaccine or a placebo.

This chain connects TRBV3-1 (or the pseudogene TRBV3-2) to TRBJ1-3; D remains ambiguous. The CDR3 is 16 amino acids. The V end was cut by 1 base, the J end by 3 bases, with 13 bases between. Germline CDR1 is LGHDT and CDR2 is YNNKEL (reference sequence). CDR3 loop: CASSQGWAYLGNTIYF. Here the CDR3 DNA reads TGTGCCAGCAGCCAAGGGTGGGCGTATCTTGGAAACACCATATATTTT.

The chain is built from TRBV10-3 and TRBJ1-1; the D gene is possibly TRBD1 (6 bases). Trimming pared 5 bases from V and 5 bases from J, leaving 12 bases between. The CDR3 is made up of 13 amino acids. Germline loops: CDR1 ENHRY, CDR2 SYGVKD. DNA for the CDR3: TGTGCCATCAGTCCAGGGGTAGATACTGAAGCTTTCTTT. Its translation is CAISPGVDTEAFF.

Here the CDR3 reads CASSNGGLAGSSTDTQYF. CDR3 nucleotide sequence: TGTGCCAGCAGCAACGGGGGACTAGCGGGGTCTAGCACAGATACGCAGTATTTT. The chain uses TRBV7-9 and TRBJ2-3; 13 nucleotides agree with TRBD2. The junction had 8 bases not matched to a gene; V was cut back by 5 bases and J by 0 bases. Germline V gene lookup returns CDR1 SEHNR and CDR2 FQNEAQ (reference sequence). This CDR3 is 18 amino acids long.

This clone was picked up one time. Other DNA sequences of this sample code for an identical CDR3. The CDR3 DNA follows: TGCGCCAGCAGCTTAGCGGGGCCATCTTACGAGCAGTACTTC. This sequence encodes CASSLAGPSYEQYF. The chain has TRBV5-1 and TRBJ2-7, with 7 bases lining up with TRBD2. This CDR3 region has 14 residues. CDR1 is SGHRS, CDR2 YFSETQ, per germline. The J segment lost 4 bases and the V segment lost 2 bases, leaving 6 bases of the junction unmatched.

The V and J genes are TRBV6-1 and TRBJ2-1; 12 bases are a match to TRBD2. The CDR3 has 15 residues. Germline V CDR1 and CDR2: MNHNS, SASEGT. The V segment lost 6 bases and the J segment 8 bases; nucleotides outside the gene matches: 8. The CDR3 loop is CASRKTGLAGYEQFF. The DNA of the CDR3 is TGTGCCAGCAGGAAAACCGGACTAGCGGGGTATGAGCAGTTCTTC.

This chain links TRBV12-3 or TRBV12-4 with TRBJ1-2; TRBD1 might be the D (6 bases). The V end was cut by 6 bases, the J end by 8 bases, with 16 bases between. This CDR3 spans 13 amino acids. The CDR3, as DNA: TGTGCCAGCAGCACAAACAGGGCCCGGGGCTACACCTTC. It translates to CASSTNRARGYTF.

The CDR3 nucleotides are TGCGCCAGCAGCCAAGCGGCAGGGGGTGTGCCCTACAATGAGCAGTTCTTC. As protein: CASSQAAGGVPYNEQFF. The chain employs TRBV4-1 and TRBJ2-1; 7 bases line up with TRBD1. The length of the CDR3 is 17 residues. Per the germline V gene, CDR1 is MGHRA and CDR2 is YSYEKL. Losses at the gene ends were 1 base for V and 2 bases for J; bases not matched to a gene: 8.

The V and J genes are TRBV6-5 and TRBJ2-7; 7 bases agree with TRBD2. CDR1 is MNHEY, CDR2 SVGAGI, per germline. The junction had 3 bases not matched to a gene; V was cut back by 2 bases and J by 2 bases. This CDR3 spans 14 amino acids. The CDR3 DNA reads as TGTGCCAGCAGTTACAGAGGGAGGGCCTACGAGCAGTACTTC. Translating it yields CASSYRGRAYEQYF.

The CDR3 nucleotides are TGTGCCAGCAGTTACTCGTCCGGGAGGTCCTACGAGCAGTACTTC. Residues: CASSYSSGRSYEQYF. The chain couples TRBV6-5 to TRBJ2-7; 7 bases line up with TRBD2. The CDR3 contains 15 residues. Trimming removed 0 bases from V and 1 base from J; junction bases left unmatched: 3. CDR1 is MNHEY and CDR2 is SVGAGI in the germline V gene.

The V call is TRBV28, the J call TRBJ2-1; D possibly matches TRBD1 or TRBD2 (5 bases each). There are 12 residues in the CDR3. CDR1 and CDR2 from the germline V gene are MDHEN and SYDVKM. The V gene lost 6 bases and the J gene lost 6 bases, with 9 bases spanning the gap. CDR3 loop: CASRTGTNEQFF. The CDR3 DNA reads TGTGCCAGCAGAACTGGGACCAATGAGCAGTTCTTC.

This sequence joins TRBV30 and TRBJ2-7; D perhaps matches TRBD1 (5 bases). The germline gives CDR1 GTSNPN, CDR2 SVGIG (reference sequence). V was clipped by 3 bases and J by 0 bases, with 18 bases between them. The CDR3 loop spans 16 amino acids. The CDR3 DNA reads as TGTGCCTGGAGCCCAATGCAGGGCTTTAGCTCCTACGAGCAGTACTTC. Protein sequence: CAWSPMQGFSSYEQYF. The variable domain in full, completed from reference TRBV30 and TRBJ2-7, reads SQTIHQWPATLVQPVGSPLSLECTVEGTSNPNLYWYRQAAGRGLQLLFYSVGIGQISSEVPQNLSASRPQDRQFILSSKKLLLSDSGFYLCAWSPMQGFSSYEQYFGPGTRLTVT.

The chain carries TRBV19 and TRBJ2-2, with 12 bases aligning to TRBD1. The CDR3 is made up of 19 amino acids. The ends lost 3 bases at V and 5 bases at J; junction bases unmatched: 13. CDR1 and CDR2 (germline): LNHDA, SQIVND (reference sequence). This CDR3 is CASSMGMGQGARGTGELFF. Written as DNA, the CDR3 is TGTGCCAGTAGTATGGGTATGGGACAGGGGGCGCGAGGTACCGGGGAGCTGTTTTTT.

This chain uses TRBV29-1 with TRBJ2-5; 10 bases are shared with TRBD2. Losses at the gene ends were 7 bases for V and 1 base for J; bases not matched to a gene: 6. Germline V gives CDR1 SQVTM, CDR2 ANQGSEA. The CDR3 is 14 amino acids. The CDR3 nucleotides are TGCAGCGCTCCCCCTAGCGGGGGCCAAGAGACCCAGTACTTC. Amino acids: CSAPPSGGQETQYF.

The J gene is TRBJ1-3, the V gene TRBV2; TRBD1 matches at 7 bases. CDR3 length: 15 amino acids. Unmatched junction bases numbered 7, after V lost 8 bases and J lost 0 bases. Germline-derived CDR1 and CDR2 are SNHLY and FYNNEI. CDR3 region: CASGYDRDSGNTIYF. The CDR3 nucleotides read TGTGCCAGCGGATACGACAGGGACTCTGGAAACACCATATATTTT.

The rearrangement links TRBV29-1 to TRBJ2-1; D not certain. V lost 4 bases and J lost 7, with 14 bases in between. CDR1 and CDR2 from the germline V gene are SQVTM and ANQGSEA. This CDR3 spans 13 amino acids. CDR3 DNA: TGCAGCGTTGCCCTCCAGGAGAGTAATGAGCAGTTCTTC. This codes for CSVALQESNEQFF.

This clone was seen once. CDR3 sequence reads: CASSEGGQVNQPQHF. In DNA form, the CDR3 reads TGTGCCAGCAGTGAGGGAGGGCAGGTGAATCAGCCCCAGCATTTT. V gene TRBV2 combines with J gene TRBJ1-5; D is unclear. The germline V gene encodes CDR1 SNHLY and CDR2 FYNNEI. This CDR3 has 15 amino acids. Trimming took off 3 bases at V and 4 bases at J, with 13 bases between the two ends.

V gene TRBV19 combines with J gene TRBJ2-1; perhaps TRBD2 as D (7 bases). V was pared by 9 bases and J by 2 bases, with 14 bases between. From germline, CDR1 is LNHDA and CDR2 SQIVND (reference sequence). This CDR3 spans 14 amino acids. This chain's CDR3 is CASLGGAAYNEQFF. In DNA, the CDR3 is TGTGCCAGCCTTGGGGGGGCTGCCTACAATGAGCAGTTCTTC.

The genes are TRBV9 and TRBJ2-3; tentatively, D is TRBD1 or TRBD2 (5 bases each). With 4 bases removed from V and 0 bases from J, the gap between germline ends came to 12 bases. CDR1 and CDR2 (germline): SGDLS, YYNGEE. This CDR3 has 15 amino acids. CDR3: CASSNREGSTDTQYF. CDR3 sequence (DNA): TGTGCCAGCAGCAACCGAGAGGGGAGCACAGATACGCAGTATTTT.

V is TRBV3-1 (or the pseudogene TRBV3-2) and J is TRBJ2-3; D remains ambiguous. CDR3 length: 14 amino acids. Germline assignment: CDR1 LGHDT and CDR2 YNNKEL (reference sequence). V was cut by 2 bases and J by 2 bases, with 8 bases left in between. The CDR3 DNA is TGTGCCAGCAGCCAATCGACCCACACAGATACGCAGTATTTT. Amino acids: CASSQSTHTDTQYF.

The genes are TRBV2 and TRBJ1-2, with TRBD1 matching 7 bases. Germline V lookup: CDR1 SNHLY, CDR2 FYNNEI. The CDR3 loop spans 13 amino acids. V was clipped by 7 bases and J by 3 bases; unmatched bases: 5. The CDR3 region is CASKEGAYYGYTF. CDR3 nucleotides: TGTGCCAGCAAGGAGGGGGCTTACTATGGCTACACCTTC.